This T cell receptor (beta chain) comes out of a study of T cell repertoires in cytomegalovirus infection. In this sample, this clonotype turned up many times. TCRdb fed the reads into MiXCR, producing one record per CDR3 protein. The sample contains hundreds of thousands of distinct CDR3 sequences, 20% to 30% of which appear only once. This CDR3 is 14 amino acids long. V was clipped by 0 bases and J by 8 bases; unmatched bases: 2. Germline V gives CDR1 MGHRA, CDR2 YSYEKL. V gene TRBV4-1 combines with J gene TRBJ2-1, with TRBD2 matching 9 bases. The sequence was collected from a human donor in good health (CMV status not recorded). Some clones in this sample may be carry-over from other donors' samples. Sequencing input: CD8+ T cells from PBMCs. The CDR3: CASSQDASGDEQFF. The CDR3 nucleotides read TGCGCCAGCAGCCAAGACGCTAGCGGGGATGAGCAGTTCTTC.